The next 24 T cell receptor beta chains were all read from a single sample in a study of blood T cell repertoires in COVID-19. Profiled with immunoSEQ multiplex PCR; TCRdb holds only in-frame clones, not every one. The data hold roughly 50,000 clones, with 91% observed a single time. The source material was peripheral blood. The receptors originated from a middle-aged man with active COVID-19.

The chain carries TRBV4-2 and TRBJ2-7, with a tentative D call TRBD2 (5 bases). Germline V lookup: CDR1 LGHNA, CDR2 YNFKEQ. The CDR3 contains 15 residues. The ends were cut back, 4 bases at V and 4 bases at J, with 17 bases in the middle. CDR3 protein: CASSPPAGTPYEQYF. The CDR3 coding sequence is TGTGCCAGCAGCCCACCTGCGGGCACACCTTACGAGCAGTACTTC.

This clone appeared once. Written as DNA, the CDR3 is TGTGCCAGCAGAGCCACGGAGGAAAAACTGTTTTTT. Encoded protein: CASRATEEKLFF. J is TRBJ1-4 and V is TRBV2; D not resolved. CDR1 and CDR2 (germline): SNHLY, FYNNEI. V dropped 6 bases and J dropped 8 bases, with 10 bases sitting between them. The CDR3 loop spans 12 amino acids.

The CDR3 is CASRDRASKNIQYF. DNA of the CDR3: TGTGCCAGCAGAGACAGGGCCTCCAAAAACATTCAGTACTTC. The rearrangement uses TRBV2 and TRBJ2-4; 7 positions match TRBD1. V lost 6 bases and J lost 2; bases outside the gene matches: 4. The length of the CDR3 is 14 residues. The germline CDR1 and CDR2 sequences are SNHLY and FYNNEI.

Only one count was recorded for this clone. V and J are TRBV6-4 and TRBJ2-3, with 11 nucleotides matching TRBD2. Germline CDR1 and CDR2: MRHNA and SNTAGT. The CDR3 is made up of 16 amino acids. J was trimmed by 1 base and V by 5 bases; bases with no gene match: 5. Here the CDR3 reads CASSQLAGEGTDTQYF. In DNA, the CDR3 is TGTGCCAGCAGTCAACTAGCGGGAGAAGGCACAGATACGCAGTATTTT.

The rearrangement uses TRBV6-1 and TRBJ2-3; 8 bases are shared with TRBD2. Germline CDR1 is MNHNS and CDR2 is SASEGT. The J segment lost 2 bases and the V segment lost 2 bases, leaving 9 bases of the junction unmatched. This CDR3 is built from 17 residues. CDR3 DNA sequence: TGTGCCAGCAGTGAAATATCGGGGGGGCCACCCACAGATACGCAGTATTTT. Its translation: CASSEISGGPPTDTQYF.

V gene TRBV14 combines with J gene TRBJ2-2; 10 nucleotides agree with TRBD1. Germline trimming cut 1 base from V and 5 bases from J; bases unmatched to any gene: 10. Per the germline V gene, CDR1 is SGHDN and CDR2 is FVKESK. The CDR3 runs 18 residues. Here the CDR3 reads CASSQGRNGTGATGELFF. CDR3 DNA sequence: TGTGCCAGCAGCCAAGGGAGAAACGGGACAGGGGCTACCGGGGAGCTGTTTTTT.

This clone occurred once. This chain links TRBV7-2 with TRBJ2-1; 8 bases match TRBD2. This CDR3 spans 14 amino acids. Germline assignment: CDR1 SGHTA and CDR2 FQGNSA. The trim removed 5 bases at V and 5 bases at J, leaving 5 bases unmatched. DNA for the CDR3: TGTGCCAGCAGCCGGATCGGGGGGGACAATGAGCAGTTCTTC. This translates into CASSRIGGDNEQFF.

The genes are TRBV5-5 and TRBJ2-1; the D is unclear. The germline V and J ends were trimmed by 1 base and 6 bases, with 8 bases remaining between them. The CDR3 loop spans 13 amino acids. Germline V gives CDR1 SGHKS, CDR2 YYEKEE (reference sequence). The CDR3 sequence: CASSLFRSNEQFF. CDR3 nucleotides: TGTGCCAGCAGCTTGTTCCGGTCCAATGAGCAGTTCTTC. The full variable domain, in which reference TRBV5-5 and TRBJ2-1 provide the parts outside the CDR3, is DAGVTQSPTHLIKTRGQQVTLRCSPISGHKSVSWYQQVLGQGPQFIFQYYEKEERGRGNFPDRFSARQFPNYSSELNVNALLLGDSALYLCASSLFRSNEQFFGPGTRLTVL.

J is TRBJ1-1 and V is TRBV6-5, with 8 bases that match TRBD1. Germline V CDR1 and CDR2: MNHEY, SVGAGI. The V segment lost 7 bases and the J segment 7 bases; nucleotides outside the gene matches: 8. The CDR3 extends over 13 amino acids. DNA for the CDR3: TGTGCCAGCAATACAGGGGGAGGGGGTGAAGCTTTCTTT. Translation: CASNTGGGGEAFF.

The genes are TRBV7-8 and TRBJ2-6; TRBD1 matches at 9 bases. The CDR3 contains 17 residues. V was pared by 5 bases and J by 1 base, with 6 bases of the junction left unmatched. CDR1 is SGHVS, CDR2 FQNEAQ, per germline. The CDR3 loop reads CASSPGQGTSGANVLTF. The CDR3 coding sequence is TGTGCCAGCAGCCCCGGACAGGGGACGTCTGGGGCCAACGTCCTGACTTTC. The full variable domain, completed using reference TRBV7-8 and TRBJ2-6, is GAGVSQSPRYKVAKRGQDVALRCDPISGHVSLFWYQQALGQGPEFLTYFQNEAQLDKSGLPSDRFFAERPEGSVSTLKIQRTQQEDSAVYLCASSPGQGTSGANVLTFGAGSRLTVL.

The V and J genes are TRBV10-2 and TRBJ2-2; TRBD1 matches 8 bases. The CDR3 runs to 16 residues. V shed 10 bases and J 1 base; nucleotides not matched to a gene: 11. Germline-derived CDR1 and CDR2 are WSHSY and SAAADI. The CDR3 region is CATRQGSVGNTGELFF. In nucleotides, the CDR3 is TGCGCCACCCGACAGGGGAGTGTCGGGAACACCGGGGAGCTGTTTTTT.

CDR3 DNA sequence: TGTGCCAGCAGTTCCGGGGGGGCCATGGGCGAGCAGTACTTC. Its protein is CASSSGGAMGEQYF. The J gene is TRBJ2-7, the V gene TRBV28; 8 nucleotides line up with TRBD2. Germline V gene lookup returns CDR1 MDHEN and CDR2 SYDVKM. CDR3 length: 14 residues. Unmatched junction bases numbered 8, after V lost 4 bases and J lost 6 bases. The entire variable domain, with the rest obtained from reference TRBV28 and TRBJ2-7, is as follows: DVKVTQSSRYLVKRTGEKVFLECVQDMDHENMFWYRQDPGLGLRLIYFSYDVKMKEKGDIPEGYSVSREKKERFSLILESASTNQTSMYLCASSSGGAMGEQYFGPGTRLTVT.

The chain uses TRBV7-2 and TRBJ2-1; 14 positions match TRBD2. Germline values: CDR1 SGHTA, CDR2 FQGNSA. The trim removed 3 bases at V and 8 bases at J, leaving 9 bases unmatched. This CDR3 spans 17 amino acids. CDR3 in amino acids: CASSFAPTSGRVDEQFF. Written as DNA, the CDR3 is TGTGCCAGCAGCTTCGCCCCGACTAGCGGGAGGGTTGATGAGCAGTTCTTC.

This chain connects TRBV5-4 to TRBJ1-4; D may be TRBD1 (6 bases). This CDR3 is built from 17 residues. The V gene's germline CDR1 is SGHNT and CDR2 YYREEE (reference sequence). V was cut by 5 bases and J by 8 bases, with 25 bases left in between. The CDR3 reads CASSSTGIGVPREKLFF. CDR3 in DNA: TGTGCCAGCAGTTCAACAGGGATCGGAGTCCCACGGGAAAAACTGTTTTTT.

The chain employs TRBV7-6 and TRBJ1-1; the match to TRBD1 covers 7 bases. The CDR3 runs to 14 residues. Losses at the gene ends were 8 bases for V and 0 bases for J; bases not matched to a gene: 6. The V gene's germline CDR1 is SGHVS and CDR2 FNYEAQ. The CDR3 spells CASRGGQMNTEAFF. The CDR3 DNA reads TGTGCCAGCCGGGGGGGACAGATGAACACTGAAGCTTTCTTT.

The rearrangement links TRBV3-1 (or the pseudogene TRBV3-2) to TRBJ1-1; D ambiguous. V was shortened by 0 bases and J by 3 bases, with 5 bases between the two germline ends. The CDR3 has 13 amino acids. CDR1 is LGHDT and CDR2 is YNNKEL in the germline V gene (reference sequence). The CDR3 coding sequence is TGTGCCAGCAGCCAAGAAACGGACACTGAAGCTTTCTTT. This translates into CASSQETDTEAFF.

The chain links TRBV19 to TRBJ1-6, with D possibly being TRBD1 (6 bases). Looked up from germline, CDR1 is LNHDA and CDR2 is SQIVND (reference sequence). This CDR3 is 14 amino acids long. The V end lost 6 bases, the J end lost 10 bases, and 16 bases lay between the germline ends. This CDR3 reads CASREQGKGSPLHF. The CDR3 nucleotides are TGTGCCAGTAGGGAACAGGGCAAGGGATCACCCCTCCACTTT. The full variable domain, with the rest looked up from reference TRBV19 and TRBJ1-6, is DGGITQSPKYLFRKEGQNVTLSCEQNLNHDAMYWYRQDPGQGLRLIYYSQIVNDFQKGDIAEGYSVSREKKESFPLTVTSAQKNPTAFYLCASREQGKGSPLHFGNGTRLTVT.

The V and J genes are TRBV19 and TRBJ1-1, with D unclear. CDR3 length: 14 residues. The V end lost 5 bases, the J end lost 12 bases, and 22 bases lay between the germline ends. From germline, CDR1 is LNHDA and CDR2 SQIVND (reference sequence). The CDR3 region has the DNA TGTGCCAGTAGTCTGTCATACGGGTCGGCGACTCCTTTCTTT. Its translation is CASSLSYGSATPFF.

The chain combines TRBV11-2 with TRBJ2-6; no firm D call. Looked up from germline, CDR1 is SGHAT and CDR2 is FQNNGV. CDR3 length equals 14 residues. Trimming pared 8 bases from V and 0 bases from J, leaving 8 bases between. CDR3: CASLSHSGANVLTF. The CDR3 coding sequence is TGTGCCAGCCTGAGTCACTCTGGGGCCAACGTCCTGACTTTC. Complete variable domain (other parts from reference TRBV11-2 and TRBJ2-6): EAGVAQSPRYKIIEKRQSVAFWCNPISGHATLYWYQQILGQGPKLLIQFQNNGVVDDSQLPKDRFSAERLKGVDSTLKIQPAKLEDSAVYLCASLSHSGANVLTFGAGSRLTVL.

The CDR3 spells CASRSGTSGAQETQYF. The CDR3 DNA sequence: TGTGCAAGTCGCTCCGGGACTAGCGGAGCCCAAGAGACCCAGTACTTC. V is TRBV12-2 and J is TRBJ2-5; the table's D call of TRBD2 was not tested on the DNA. TRBV12-2 is described as a pseudogene. This CDR3 is 16 amino acids long.

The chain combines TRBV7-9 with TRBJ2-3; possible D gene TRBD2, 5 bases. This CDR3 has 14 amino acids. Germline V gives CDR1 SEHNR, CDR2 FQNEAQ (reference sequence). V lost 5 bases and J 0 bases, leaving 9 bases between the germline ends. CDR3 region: CASSGEGSTDTQYF. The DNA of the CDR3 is TGTGCCAGCAGCGGCGAGGGTAGCACAGATACGCAGTATTTT.

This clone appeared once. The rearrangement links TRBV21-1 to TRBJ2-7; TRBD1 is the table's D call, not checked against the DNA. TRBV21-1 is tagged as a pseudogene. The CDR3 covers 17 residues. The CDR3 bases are TGTGCCAGCAGCAAAGGGCCCCGGACAGCCCCTTCCTACGAGCAGTACTTC. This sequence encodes CASSKGPRTAPSYEQYF.

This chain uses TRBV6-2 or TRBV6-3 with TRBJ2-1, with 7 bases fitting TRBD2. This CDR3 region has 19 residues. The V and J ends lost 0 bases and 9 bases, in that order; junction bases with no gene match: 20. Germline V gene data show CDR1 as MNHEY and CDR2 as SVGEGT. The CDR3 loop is CASSYSIVGREWGRPEQFF. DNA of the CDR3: TGTGCCAGCAGTTACTCGATTGTAGGGCGGGAGTGGGGGAGGCCTGAGCAGTTCTTC.

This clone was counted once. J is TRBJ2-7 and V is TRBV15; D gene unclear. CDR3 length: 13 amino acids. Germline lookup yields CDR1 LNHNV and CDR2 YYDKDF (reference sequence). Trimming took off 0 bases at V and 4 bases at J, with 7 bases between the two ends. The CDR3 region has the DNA TGTGCCACCAGCAGAGATGAACAGTACGAGCAGTACTTC. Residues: CATSRDEQYEQYF.